This T cell receptor beta chain appears in the sequencing data of a study of regulatory T cells in long-lasting Graves disease. Arm-PCR of CDR3 regions with iRepertoire HTBI primers generated TCR beta libraries. Each CDR3 protein gets one entry after TCRdb re-called the multiplex PCR reads with MiXCR. The repertoire holds about 530,000 distinct CDR3 sequences, with approximately 16% as singletons. The CDR3 has 12 amino acids. Trimming took 6 bases from V and 11 from J, leaving 19 bases between them. The germline CDR1 and CDR2 sequences are SQVTM and ANQGSEA. Described time point: newly diagnosed GD, antithyroid drugs for less than 3 months. The TCR library was prepared using RNA isolated from PBMCs. This sample also appeared in a second study, on T cells in Graves' hyperthyroidism and ophthalmopathy.

The TCR was taken from a woman aged 35-60 years with Graves disease. The input for sequencing was peripheral blood mononuclear cells (PBMCs), taken at new diagnosis, from a patient treated with antithyroid drugs. The gene calls are TRBV29-1 and TRBJ2-5; D may match TRBD1 or TRBD2 (5 bases each). The CDR3 nucleotides are TGCAGCGTCGGTGGGACGGATCCGTCTCAGTACTTC. It encodes CSVGGTDPSQYF.